A single sample gave rise to the 26 T cell receptor beta chains below, sequenced in a study of OX40 agonist ivuxolimab in advanced cancers. Clones were read by immunoSEQ multiplex PCR, and TCRdb kept only the in-frame ones, dropping some. The profile covers more than 60,000 clones, with around 93% appearing a single time and approximately 18% taken by the ten largest. The source was CD4+ or CD8+ T cells sorted from blood, collected in a trial of the OX40 agonist ivuxolimab. These receptors came from an adult with an advanced solid tumor such as melanoma, head and neck, liver or kidney cancer.

CDR3 bases: TGTGCCAGCATTAACGGGACAGGGATCTCCTACGAGCAGTACTTC. Its protein is CASINGTGISYEQYF. J is TRBJ2-7 and V is TRBV2; 9 bases are shared with TRBD1. Germline loops: CDR1 SNHLY, CDR2 FYNNEI. The CDR3 covers 15 residues. V shed 7 bases, J shed 0 bases, and the junction held 7 bases outside the gene matches.

The V and J genes are TRBV15 and TRBJ2-1; D uncertain. Germline V gene lookup returns CDR1 LNHNV and CDR2 YYDKDF (reference sequence). The CDR3 has 13 amino acids. Trimming removed 2 bases at V and 4 bases at J, with 6 bases between. CDR3 coding DNA: TGTGCCACCAGCAGACTCGGTTACAATGAGCAGTTCTTC. It specifies CATSRLGYNEQFF. The full variable domain, with the rest looked up from reference TRBV15 and TRBJ2-1, is DAMVIQNPRYQVTQFGKPVTLSCSQTLNHNVMYWYQQKSSQAPKLLFHYYDKDFNNEADTPDNFQSRRPNTSFCFLDIRSPGLGDTAMYLCATSRLGYNEQFFGPGTRLTVL.

The CDR3 sequence: CASSQLIGRDTQYF. The DNA of the CDR3 is TGTGCCAGCAGCCAACTTATCGGAAGGGATACGCAGTATTTT. The V gene is TRBV14, the J gene TRBJ2-3; D unresolved. V lost 2 bases, J lost 6 bases, and 12 bases lay in between. The V gene's germline CDR1 is SGHDN and CDR2 FVKESK. This CDR3 spans 14 amino acids.

The rearrangement uses TRBV4-3 and TRBJ2-7; TRBD1 might be the D (6 bases). Trimming shortened V by 0 bases and J by 3 bases, and 12 bases separated the two germline ends. This CDR3 spans 15 amino acids. Germline V gene lookup returns CDR1 LGHNA and CDR2 YSLEER. The CDR3 protein is CASSQDNRAFYEQYF. DNA of the CDR3: TGCGCCAGCAGCCAAGATAACAGGGCCTTCTACGAGCAGTACTTC.

This chain uses TRBV19 with TRBJ1-1, with D possibly TRBD1 on 6 matching bases. From germline, CDR1 is LNHDA and CDR2 SQIVND (reference sequence). The CDR3 is 15 residues long. Trimming took 8 bases from V and 3 from J, leaving 19 bases between them. CDR3 sequence (DNA): TGTGCCAGTTACGGCCCTTTGGACAGTTACACTGAAGCTTTCTTT. It encodes CASYGPLDSYTEAFF.

The V call is TRBV4-3, the J call TRBJ2-1; the D gene is possibly TRBD2 (5 bases). The length of the CDR3 is 17 residues. Deletions cut 2 bases from V and 4 bases from J, with 18 bases between. Germline CDR1 reads LGHNA; CDR2 reads YSLEER. The CDR3 is CASSQLKRDDQYNEQFF. The CDR3 coding sequence is TGCGCCAGCAGCCAATTAAAACGGGATGACCAATACAATGAGCAGTTCTTC.

The V call is TRBV9, the J call TRBJ1-5; D remains unclear. This CDR3 is built from 15 residues. CDR1 and CDR2 (germline): SGDLS, YYNGEE. V lost 3 bases and J 3 bases, leaving 13 bases between the germline ends. CDR3 protein: CASSASTGTNQPQHF. DNA of the CDR3: TGTGCCAGCAGCGCATCGACGGGTACCAATCAGCCCCAGCATTTT.

This chain uses TRBV19 with TRBJ2-5; 12 bases match TRBD2. CDR1 is LNHDA and CDR2 is SQIVND in the germline V gene (reference sequence). CDR3 length: 15 residues. Trimming cost V 5 bases and J 3 bases; bases outside gene matches: 4. For the CDR3, the DNA is TGTGCCAGTAGTCGGACTAGCGGGAACGAAGAGACCCAGTACTTC. Amino acid sequence: CASSRTSGNEETQYF.

The chain links TRBV7-6 to TRBJ1-2; D is ambiguous. Germline V gene sequence: CDR1 SGHVS, CDR2 FNYEAQ. The CDR3 is 13 residues long. Trimming took 1 base from V and 3 from J, leaving 6 bases between them. The CDR3 spells CASSLGVYYGYTF. CDR3 coding DNA: TGTGCCAGCAGCTTAGGGGTTTACTATGGCTACACCTTC.

CDR3 nucleotides: TGCAGTGCTAGCCCCCTCGAGCAGTTCTTC. This sequence encodes CSASPLEQFF. The chain uses TRBV20-1 and TRBJ2-1; D uncertain. Germline CDR1 is DFQATT and CDR2 is SNEGSKA (reference sequence). V was clipped by 3 bases and J by 10 bases, with 7 bases between them. CDR3 size: 10 residues.

V usage is TRBV30 and J usage is TRBJ2-7, with D maybe TRBD1 (5 bases). This CDR3 is 16 amino acids long. CDR1 and CDR2 from the germline V gene are GTSNPN and SVGIG (reference sequence). V lost 2 bases to trimming and J lost 5 bases, with 22 bases between them. In DNA form, the CDR3 reads TGTGCCTGGAGTAGGGGCGACCCTCCCCCATCTGACGAGCAGTACTTC. The encoded protein is CAWSRGDPPPSDEQYF.

The chain recombines TRBV18 with TRBJ2-7, with 12 bases lining up with TRBD2. The V and J ends lost 2 bases and 3 bases, in that order; junction bases with no gene match: 8. The CDR3 has 17 residues. Germline CDR1 is KGHSH and CDR2 is LQKENI. The CDR3 bases are TGTGCCAGCTCACCAGGTGGGCTAGCGGGAGGGTACTACGAGCAGTACTTC. Residues: CASSPGGLAGGYYEQYF.

J is TRBJ2-7 and V is TRBV5-1; D may correspond to TRBD1 or TRBD2 (5 bases each). Germline V gene lookup returns CDR1 SGHRS and CDR2 YFSETQ. V shed 3 bases and J shed 4 bases, with 14 bases lying between them. The CDR3 sequence is 14 residues long. The CDR3 sequence: CASSSGRTEYEQYF. In nucleotides, the CDR3 is TGCGCCAGCAGCTCGGGACGAACTGAATACGAGCAGTACTTC.

This clone has just one count. The genes are TRBV11-2 and TRBJ2-2; D is unclear. The V end lost 1 base, the J end lost 8 bases, and 11 bases lay between the germline ends. Germline CDR1 SGHAT, CDR2 FQNNGV. The CDR3 length is 14 residues. The CDR3 DNA reads TGTGCCAGCAGCTTAGCGGACCTAACGGGGGAGCTGTTTTTT. Its translation: CASSLADLTGELFF.

This clone has only one observation. This sequence joins TRBV29-1 and TRBJ2-1; D is unclear. Germline V gene data show CDR1 as SQVTM and CDR2 as ANQGSEA. The CDR3 extends over 18 amino acids. Between the trimmed V and J ends, which lost 3 bases and 0 bases, there was a span of 21 bases. The CDR3: CSVDLPLDVRGSYNEQFF. CDR3 sequence (DNA): TGCAGCGTTGATCTCCCCCTTGATGTTAGAGGCTCCTACAATGAGCAGTTCTTC.

This chain uses TRBV5-1 with TRBJ2-3; 12 bases are shared with TRBD2. This CDR3 spans 16 amino acids. V trimming: 3 bases; J trimming: 2 bases; junction bases outside the gene matches: 4. From germline, CDR1 is SGHRS and CDR2 YFSETQ. CDR3 nucleotides: TGCGCCAGCAGCTCCGGACTAGCGGGATACACAGATACGCAGTATTTT. Its translation: CASSSGLAGYTDTQYF.

This clone was seen only once. The J gene is TRBJ2-3, the V gene TRBV9; 8 positions agree with TRBD2. The CDR3 is made up of 15 amino acids. The V gene end was trimmed by 2 bases and the J gene end by 1 base; junction bases not matched to a gene: 3. Germline-derived CDR1 and CDR2 are SGDLS and YYNGEE. CDR3 protein: CASSVYGGGTDTQYF. CDR3 DNA sequence: TGTGCCAGCAGCGTCTACGGGGGGGGCACAGATACGCAGTATTTT.

The rearrangement links TRBV11-3 to TRBJ2-1; 9 bases match TRBD2. Germline loops: CDR1 SGHNT, CDR2 YENEEA. V was clipped by 1 base and J by 8 bases; unmatched bases: 9. The CDR3 has 16 amino acids. The chain's CDR3 is CASSLAWREGGYEQFF. In DNA form, the CDR3 reads TGTGCCAGCAGCTTAGCTTGGCGGGAGGGTGGCTATGAGCAGTTCTTC.

The chain couples TRBV11-2 to TRBJ2-1, with D hard to call. V lost 0 bases and J 1 base, leaving 4 bases between the germline ends. Germline V gives CDR1 SGHAT, CDR2 FQNNGV. The CDR3 loop spans 14 amino acids. The CDR3 reads CASSLEFSYNEQFF. The CDR3 DNA reads as TGTGCCAGCAGCTTAGAGTTTTCCTACAATGAGCAGTTCTTC.

This chain joins TRBV7-2 and TRBJ2-5; TRBD2 is a possible D gene (5 bases). Germline V gene lookup returns CDR1 SGHTA and CDR2 FQGNSA. The CDR3 sequence is 15 residues long. Trimming stripped 2 bases from V and 2 bases from J, with 12 bases between. The CDR3 DNA reads TGTGCCAGCAGCTTAACGCAGAGACTACAAGAGACCCAGTACTTC. This sequence encodes CASSLTQRLQETQYF.

The chain couples TRBV7-2 to TRBJ2-7, with D perhaps matching TRBD2 (6 bases). Germline V gene sequence: CDR1 SGHTA, CDR2 FQGNSA. The V end lost 1 base, the J end lost 5 bases, and 18 bases lay between the germline ends. The CDR3 totals 16 residues. The CDR3 protein is CASSLGYRTTDDEQYF. The CDR3 region has the DNA TGTGCCAGCAGCTTAGGATACAGGACTACCGATGACGAGCAGTACTTC.

The V gene is TRBV7-8, the J gene TRBJ2-3; a possible D gene is TRBD1 (6 bases). This CDR3 contains 16 residues. Per the germline V gene, CDR1 is SGHVS and CDR2 is FQNEAQ. V was pared by 0 bases and J by 6 bases, with 16 bases between. CDR3 coding DNA: TGTGCCAGCAGCTTAGCCCCCGGGACACCAGGGGATACGCAGTATTTT. The encoded protein is CASSLAPGTPGDTQYF.

This rearrangement joins TRBV7-2 to TRBJ2-7; the D gene is possibly TRBD2 (5 bases). CDR1 and CDR2 from the germline V gene are SGHTA and FQGNSA. Trimming took 4 bases from V and 7 from J, leaving 8 bases between them. There are 11 residues in the CDR3. In DNA, the CDR3 is TGTGCCAGCAGCTCGGGAACAGAGCAGTACTTC. It is translated as CASSSGTEQYF.

This clone appeared once. This chain uses TRBV6-5 with TRBJ2-3; no firm D call. Looked up from germline, CDR1 is MNHEY and CDR2 is SVGAGI. Between the trimmed V and J ends, which lost 3 bases and 6 bases, there was a span of 10 bases. This CDR3 is 13 amino acids long. This chain's CDR3 is CASSYVRRDTQYF. The CDR3 coding sequence is TGTGCCAGCAGTTATGTTAGACGCGATACGCAGTATTTT.

The V gene is TRBV15, the J gene TRBJ1-5, with D possibly TRBD1 on 6 matching bases. CDR3 length: 16 amino acids. V dropped 0 bases and J dropped 2 bases, with 11 bases sitting between them. Per germline, CDR1 LNHNV and CDR2 YYDKDF (reference sequence). CDR3 amino acids: CATSRDGAGGNQPQHF. The DNA for the CDR3 is TGTGCCACCAGCAGAGATGGGGCAGGGGGCAATCAGCCCCAGCATTTT.

The rearrangement links TRBV13 to TRBJ2-1, with 12 bases that match TRBD1. CDR1 and CDR2 (germline): PRHDT, FYEKMQ (reference sequence). There are 13 residues in the CDR3. The trim removed 6 bases at V and 6 bases at J, leaving 0 bases unmatched. Here the CDR3 reads CASRGQGANEQFF. The CDR3, as DNA: TGTGCCAGCAGGGGACAGGGGGCCAATGAGCAGTTCTTC.